A single sample gave rise to the 11 T cell receptor beta chains below, sequenced in a study of blood T cell repertoires in COVID-19. Clones were read by immunoSEQ multiplex PCR, and TCRdb kept only the in-frame ones, dropping some. The sample yields about 210,000 clones, 82% seen once. The sample was peripheral blood. All receptors come from a woman aged 35 to 49 with acute or convalescent COVID-19.

The V call is TRBV29-1, the J call TRBJ1-2; 9 positions match TRBD1. This CDR3 comprises 18 residues. CDR1 and CDR2 (germline): SQVTM, ANQGSEA. Trimming removed 3 bases from V and 0 bases from J; junction bases left unmatched: 14. CDR3 in amino acids: CSVDAVGTGSGANYGYTF. In DNA form, the CDR3 reads TGCAGCGTTGACGCGGTAGGGACAGGGAGTGGGGCTAACTATGGCTACACCTTC.

This rearrangement joins TRBV11-2 to TRBJ2-5; weak D call: TRBD2 (6 bases). CDR1 and CDR2 (germline): SGHAT, FQNNGV. This CDR3 is 15 amino acids long. The germline V and J ends were trimmed by 1 base and 5 bases, with 14 bases remaining between them. The CDR3 reads CASSLGGGSGETQYF. In nucleotides, the CDR3 is TGTGCCAGCAGCTTAGGGGGTGGGAGCGGGGAGACCCAGTACTTC. The full variable domain, rest sourced from reference TRBV11-2 and TRBJ2-5, is EAGVAQSPRYKIIEKRQSVAFWCNPISGHATLYWYQQILGQGPKLLIQFQNNGVVDDSQLPKDRFSAERLKGVDSTLKIQPAKLEDSAVYLCASSLGGGSGETQYFGPGTRLLVL.

There are a few counts of this clone. V gene TRBV3-1 (or the pseudogene TRBV3-2) combines with J gene TRBJ2-5, with TRBD2 matching 7 bases. This CDR3 contains 14 residues. CDR1 is LGHDT and CDR2 is YNNKEL in the germline V gene (reference sequence). J gave up 5 bases and V 6 bases, and 9 bases lay outside the gene matches. The CDR3 sequence is CASRAAGKVETQYF. CDR3 in DNA: TGTGCCAGCAGGGCAGCGGGAAAAGTTGAGACCCAGTACTTC.

The chain couples TRBV5-8 to TRBJ1-2; D uncertain. The CDR3 is made up of 12 amino acids. The germline CDR1 and CDR2 sequences are SGHTS and YDEGEE. V gave up 5 bases and J gave up 4 bases, with 9 bases separating them. CDR3 in amino acids: CASSYSIYGYTF. Here the CDR3 DNA reads TGTGCCAGCAGTTACAGTATCTATGGCTACACCTTC. The full variable domain, rest sourced from reference TRBV5-8 and TRBJ1-2, is EAGVTQSPTHLIKTRGQQATLRCSPISGHTSVYWYQQALGLGLQFLLWYDEGEERNRGNFPPRFSGRQFPNYSSELNVNALELEDSALYLCASSYSIYGYTFGSGTRLTVV.

The rearrangement joins TRBV3-1 (or the pseudogene TRBV3-2) to TRBJ2-3; 9 bases align to TRBD2. CDR1 and CDR2 from the germline V gene are LGHDT and YNNKEL (reference sequence). Trimming removed 1 base from V and 3 bases from J; junction bases left unmatched: 2. CDR3 length: 15 amino acids. CDR3 region: CASSQVAGGTDTQYF. The DNA of the CDR3 is TGTGCCAGCAGCCAAGTTGCGGGGGGGACAGATACGCAGTATTTT.

This sequence joins TRBV6-5 and TRBJ2-7, with 8 nucleotides matching TRBD1. Per the germline V gene, CDR1 is MNHEY and CDR2 is SVGAGI. There are 12 residues in the CDR3. J gave up 9 bases and V 6 bases, and 7 bases lay outside the gene matches. CDR3 region: CASRGTGWGQYF. Here the CDR3 DNA reads TGTGCCAGCAGAGGGACAGGCTGGGGGCAGTACTTC.

This chain connects TRBV27 to TRBJ2-1; no firm D call. Germline CDR1 MNHEY, CDR2 SMNVEV (reference sequence). Trimming took 3 bases from V and 0 from J, leaving 12 bases between them. The CDR3 runs 16 residues. CDR3 loop: CASSFSSAPSYNEQFF. The CDR3 coding sequence is TGTGCCAGCAGTTTTTCGAGCGCTCCCTCCTACAATGAGCAGTTCTTC.

The CDR3 DNA reads TGTGCCAGCAGTTACTCGATTATCACAGGGGTTGAGGAGACCCAGTACTTC. This translates into CASSYSIITGVEETQYF. The gene calls are TRBV6-2 or TRBV6-3 and TRBJ2-5; 7 nucleotides line up with TRBD1. J lost 5 bases, V lost 0 bases, and 12 bases had no gene match. Germline V gene sequence: CDR1 MNHEY, CDR2 SVGEGT. The CDR3 contains 17 residues.

The gene calls are TRBV19 and TRBJ2-3; D not certain. Trimming took 3 bases from V and 6 from J, leaving 13 bases between them. The CDR3 totals 14 residues. Germline V CDR1 and CDR2: LNHDA, SQIVND (reference sequence). CDR3 bases: TGTGCCAGTAGTATTGGCGGCAACGGGGATACGCAGTATTTT. Its protein product is CASSIGGNGDTQYF.

The chain recombines TRBV7-9 with TRBJ2-2, with TRBD2 as a possible D gene (5 bases). The CDR3 length is 16 residues. Trimming shortened V by 2 bases and J by 5 bases, and 15 bases separated the two germline ends. Germline assignment: CDR1 SEHNR and CDR2 FQNEAQ (reference sequence). CDR3 in amino acids: CASSLRVGVNTGELFF. The DNA for the CDR3 is TGTGCCAGCAGCTTACGGGTGGGAGTGAATACCGGGGAGCTGTTTTTT.

V usage is TRBV12-3 or TRBV12-4 and J usage is TRBJ1-5, with 7 bases fitting TRBD1. The V segment lost 5 bases and the J segment 7 bases; nucleotides outside the gene matches: 5. This CDR3 has 13 amino acids. CDR3 in amino acids: CASSHTGDQPQHF. The DNA for the CDR3 is TGTGCCAGCAGTCACACAGGGGACCAGCCCCAGCATTTT.